This TCR beta chain is drawn from a study of vaccination and CD4 T cells after COVID-19. For the study at large: The post-COVID sampling time was a median about 98 days after diagnosis, ranging from 35 to 161. Overlapping spike peptides of SARS-CoV-2, HCoV-NL63, HCoV-OC43 and HCoV-229E were used, and cells were stimulated with them.

Cultured CD4+ T cell DNA was sequenced using the Oncomine TCR Beta short-read assay. TCRdb passed the PCR reads through MiXCR, listing each CDR3 protein once. The sample comprises 13,000 or so distinct CDR3 sequences, about 61% of which are singletons, and over 10% rests with the top ten. Regarding this clonotype: What it binds is unknown.

Treatment specified: roughly 11-day PBMC culture with coronavirus spike peptide pools or control peptides (ViraFEST assay). The ViraFEST method relied on peptide pools to expand antigen-specific T cells, followed by TCR sequencing. The clonotype originates from a human donor who had recovered from COVID-19. Sequencing was carried out using CD4+ T cells from blood, cultured in vitro.

The DNA for the CDR3 is TGTGCCAGCAGTGAATCGATCGGCCAAGAGACCCAGTACTTC. Translating it yields CASSESIGQETQYF. This chain uses TRBV6-1 with TRBJ2-5; D gene ambiguous. The CDR3 contains 14 residues. V was pared by 2 bases and J by 1 base, with 8 bases between. From germline, CDR1 is MNHNS and CDR2 SASEGT.